The T cell receptor (beta chain) under discussion was sequenced for a study of blood T cell repertoires in COVID-19. Study background: Acute and convalescent COVID-19 samples came from the United States, Italy and Spain. Sample material is recorded as cDNA or gDNA derived from T cells, B-cell-depleted T cells, or PBMCs.

Germline CDR1 reads SGHNT; CDR2 reads YYREEE (reference sequence). Trimming stripped 2 bases from V and 7 bases from J, with 13 bases between. The CDR3 length is 15 residues. In the source study's methods: Amplifying reference gene primers gave estimates of nucleated cell counts. Generated by immunoSEQ multiplex PCR, the TCRdb table keeps only in-frame clones and is missing some. The DNA was the basis for D and trimming; V, J and clone size are from that table. In the table there are about 73,000 clones, 80% to 90% of which are singletons. The receptor was derived from a woman aged 70-85 years with acute or convalescent COVID-19. The J gene is TRBJ2-6, the V gene TRBV5-4; perhaps TRBD1 as D (5 bases). Sequenced: peripheral blood. The CDR3 reads CASSLRIGHANVLTF. CDR3 nucleotide sequence: TGTGCCAGCAGCTTAAGGATCGGACACGCCAACGTCCTGACTTTC.